Shown below are 25 T cell receptor beta chains from a single sample sequenced in a study of T-cell reconstitution after alpha-beta-depleted transplantation in children. The TCRbeta library incorporated unique molecular identifiers. TCRdb used MiXCR to reprocess the PCR reads, holding one entry per CDR3 protein. Among about 580,000 distinct CDR3 sequences listed, under 25% were seen once. Specimen: PBMCs, mostly from graft donor cells, collected 360 days after TCRalphabeta/CD19-depleted stem cell transplant. The receptor source for this set is a boy under two years old who had a stem cell transplant for acute myeloid leukemia, so the T cells may come from the graft donor.

This clonotype was detected a few times. The chain uses TRBV20-1 and TRBJ2-3, with D uncertain. Germline V gene data show CDR1 as DFQATT and CDR2 as SNEGSKA (reference sequence). V was clipped by 0 bases and J by 3 bases, with 13 bases between them. The CDR3 sequence is 15 residues long. The CDR3 nucleotides read TGCAGTGCTAGAGATAAAAGTAGGGCGACAGATACGCAGTATTTT. Encoded protein: CSARDKSRATDTQYF.

This sequence joins TRBV6-1 and TRBJ1-1; the D is unclear. The CDR3 totals 14 residues. Germline V gene lookup returns CDR1 MNHNS and CDR2 SASEGT. V was pared by 7 bases and J by 4 bases, with 16 bases between. The DNA of the CDR3 is TGTGCCAGCATGGAGGCAGCCGACGGCACTGAAGCTTTCTTT. Amino acid sequence: CASMEAADGTEAFF.

The J gene is TRBJ2-5, the V gene TRBV20-1; 12 bases are a match to TRBD2. The CDR3 spans 13 residues. The germline CDR1 and CDR2 sequences are DFQATT and SNEGSKA (reference sequence). With V trimmed by 4 bases and J by 4 bases, 1 base remained unmatched. In nucleotides, the CDR3 is TGCAGTGCTAAGGGACTAGCGGGAGAGACCCAGTACTTC. Translating it yields CSAKGLAGETQYF.

This chain uses TRBV12-3 or TRBV12-4 with TRBJ1-5, with 7 bases aligning to TRBD1. The length of the CDR3 is 16 residues. Trimming cost V 1 base and J 1 base; bases outside gene matches: 4. CDR3 amino acids: CASSLGDRASNQPQHF. CDR3 DNA: TGTGCCAGCAGTTTAGGAGACAGGGCAAGCAATCAGCCCCAGCATTTT.

The table lists this clonotype with a few counts. This rearrangement joins TRBV20-1 to TRBJ1-2, with D unresolved. The V gene lost 1 base and the J gene lost 5 bases, with 11 bases spanning the gap. CDR1 is DFQATT and CDR2 is SNEGSKA in the germline V gene (reference sequence). This CDR3 spans 13 amino acids. The CDR3 coding sequence is TGCAGTGCTAGAGCGGCAGGATTATATGGCTACACCTTC. It yields the protein CSARAAGLYGYTF.

Here the CDR3 reads CASIGQATSASYNEQFF. DNA for the CDR3: TGTGCCAGCATCGGTCAGGCTACTAGCGCCTCCTACAATGAGCAGTTCTTC. This sequence joins TRBV27 and TRBJ2-1; the match to TRBD2 covers 7 bases. CDR3 size: 17 residues. J gave up 0 bases and V 7 bases, and 12 bases lay outside the gene matches. CDR1 and CDR2 from the germline V gene are MNHEY and SMNVEV (reference sequence).

This clonotype was found once. The chain joins TRBV11-2 to TRBJ2-3; D possibly matches TRBD1 or TRBD2 (5 bases each). Trimming took 4 bases from V and 0 from J, leaving 23 bases between them. Looked up from germline, CDR1 is SGHAT and CDR2 is FQNNGV. CDR3 length equals 19 residues. This CDR3 reads CASSSFDPQGRSSTDTQYF. CDR3 nucleotide sequence: TGTGCCAGCAGCTCTTTCGACCCCCAGGGACGGAGCAGCACAGATACGCAGTATTTT.

The chain is built from TRBV6-5 and TRBJ2-1, with 8 bases lining up with TRBD2. Germline values: CDR1 MNHEY, CDR2 SVGAGI. The CDR3 has 15 residues. V dropped 0 bases and J dropped 5; count of bases not matched to a gene: 3. CDR3 sequence: CASSYSRLANNEQFF. The DNA for the CDR3 is TGTGCCAGCAGTTACTCCCGACTAGCGAACAATGAGCAGTTCTTC.

This clonotype occurred a few times. The rearrangement uses TRBV3-1 and TRBJ1-5; no definite D call. Germline-derived CDR1 and CDR2 are LGHDT and YNNKEL (reference sequence). With 3 bases removed from V and 8 bases from J, the gap between germline ends came to 14 bases. This CDR3 region has 14 residues. The CDR3 reads CASSHTGYKEPQHF. DNA of the CDR3: TGTGCCAGCAGCCATACGGGCTATAAGGAGCCCCAGCATTTT.

This chain connects TRBV11-2 to TRBJ1-2, with a possible D match to TRBD1 (6 bases). CDR1 is SGHAT, CDR2 FQNNGV, per germline. The V gene lost 1 base and the J gene lost 5 bases, with 23 bases spanning the gap. This CDR3 comprises 18 residues. As DNA, the CDR3 is TGTGCCAGCAGCTTAGGACTAGGGGAATTGGGACACGTATATGGCTACACCTTC. It specifies CASSLGLGELGHVYGYTF.

V usage is TRBV20-1 and J usage is TRBJ1-2; weak D call: TRBD1 (6 bases). Germline V gene data show CDR1 as DFQATT and CDR2 as SNEGSKA (reference sequence). This CDR3 is built from 14 residues. Trimming shortened V by 5 bases and J by 3 bases, and 16 bases separated the two germline ends. The CDR3 protein is CSASAGAGDYGYTF. CDR3 in DNA: TGCAGTGCTTCCGCGGGGGCTGGGGACTATGGCTACACCTTC.

The CDR3 bases are TGCGCCAGCAGCTTAACGCCGGGACAGGTAGCAGATACGCAGTATTTT. Translating it yields CASSLTPGQVADTQYF. The V gene is TRBV5-1, the J gene TRBJ2-3; 8 nucleotides match TRBD1. The ends lost 2 bases at V and 4 bases at J; junction bases unmatched: 9. Germline V gene sequence: CDR1 SGHRS, CDR2 YFSETQ. The CDR3 has 16 amino acids.

A few counts support this clonotype. The chain employs TRBV20-1 and TRBJ2-6; maybe TRBD2 (6 bases). Looked up from germline, CDR1 is DFQATT and CDR2 is SNEGSKA (reference sequence). V was shortened by 5 bases and J by 0 bases, with 14 bases between the two germline ends. This CDR3 contains 16 residues. CDR3 bases: TGCAGTGCTGCCTCAGCGGGCTACTCTGGGGCCAACGTCCTGACTTTC. Translated: CSAASAGYSGANVLTF.

The sample holds a few counts of this clonotype. V and J are TRBV6-2 or TRBV6-3 and TRBJ2-7, with D perhaps TRBD2 (6 bases). Germline lookup yields CDR1 MNHEY and CDR2 SVGEGT. The V end lost 2 bases, the J end lost 3 bases, and 14 bases lay between the germline ends. The CDR3 length is 15 residues. CDR3 sequence: CASSYGGTDNYEQYV. The DNA for the CDR3 is TGTGCCAGCAGTTACGGGGGGACGGACAACTACGAGCAGTACGTC.

V and J are TRBV4-1 and TRBJ2-1; D not resolved. From germline, CDR1 is MGHRA and CDR2 YSYEKL. V was clipped by 4 bases and J by 4 bases, with 23 bases between them. The CDR3 extends over 18 amino acids. The DNA of the CDR3 is TGCGCCAGCAGCCGTCTTATATCCGCCGATAATCCTTACAATGAGCAGTTCTTC. Residues: CASSRLISADNPYNEQFF.

This clonotype came up a few times. This chain joins TRBV29-1 and TRBJ2-2; 11 bases line up with TRBD1. The V gene's germline CDR1 is SQVTM and CDR2 ANQGSEA. CDR3 size: 17 residues. With V trimmed by 6 bases and J by 3 bases, 12 bases remained unmatched. The CDR3 coding sequence is TGCAGCGTCCCCGGGACAGGGGGGGGTGGATACACCGGGGAGCTGTTTTTT. This sequence encodes CSVPGTGGGGYTGELFF.

At least ten counts were recorded for this clonotype. The J gene is TRBJ2-7, the V gene TRBV20-1; D unresolved. The CDR3 sequence is 13 residues long. Trimming stripped 3 bases from V and 3 bases from J, with 12 bases between. The germline V gene encodes CDR1 DFQATT and CDR2 SNEGSKA (reference sequence). DNA of the CDR3: TGCAGTGCTAGTTACAACATCGGCTACGAGCAGTACGTC. Amino acids: CSASYNIGYEQYV.

The V gene is TRBV18, the J gene TRBJ2-5; D gene uncertain. The ends were cut back, 0 bases at V and 3 bases at J, with 5 bases in the middle. Germline V gives CDR1 KGHSH, CDR2 LQKENI. The CDR3 runs to 13 residues. CDR3 nucleotide sequence: TGTGCCAGCTCACCACCCGTGAAAGAGACCCAGTACTTC. This codes for CASSPPVKETQYF.

This clonotype was seen only a few times. The chain joins TRBV9 to TRBJ2-1; 7 positions match TRBD1. This CDR3 comprises 15 residues. The V gene end was trimmed by 0 bases and the J gene end by 9 bases; junction bases not matched to a gene: 9. CDR1 and CDR2 (germline): SGDLS, YYNGEE. DNA for the CDR3: TGTGCCAGCAGCGTAGCAAGGACTTCAGGGGGTGAGCAGTTCTTC. Protein: CASSVARTSGGEQFF.

This clonotype has just a few counts. This clone may be a read error of a much larger clone one base away. J is TRBJ2-5 and V is TRBV6-6; perhaps TRBD2 as D (5 bases). The ends were cut back, 2 bases at V and 5 bases at J, with 9 bases in the middle. The CDR3 has 13 residues. The germline CDR1 and CDR2 sequences are MNHNY and SVGAGI (reference sequence). CDR3 in DNA: TGTGCCAGCAGTTACCGGACTCGGGAGACCCAGTACTTC. It is translated as CASSYRTRETQYF.

V and J are TRBV4-3 and TRBJ1-4; no clear D. The CDR3 is made up of 16 amino acids. V lost 5 bases, J lost 9 bases, and 22 bases lay in between. CDR1 is LGHNA, CDR2 YSLEER, per germline. The CDR3 region is CASSGPAGPLGQKLFF. The DNA for the CDR3 is TGCGCCAGCAGCGGGCCCGCAGGACCCTTAGGGCAAAAACTGTTTTTT.

In its sample, this clonotype was seen many times. The gene calls are TRBV7-9 and TRBJ2-2, with D tentatively TRBD2 (5 bases). The CDR3 runs 13 residues. The germline V gene encodes CDR1 SEHNR and CDR2 FQNEAQ (reference sequence). The V and J ends lost 5 bases and 5 bases respectively, with 9 bases between them. CDR3 sequence reads: CASSLGETGELFF. CDR3 nucleotide sequence: TGTGCCAGCAGCCTGGGAGAGACCGGGGAGCTGTTTTTT.

In this sample, this clonotype turned up a few times. The chain is built from TRBV27 and TRBJ2-4; D ambiguous. Germline V gene sequence: CDR1 MNHEY, CDR2 SMNVEV (reference sequence). V shed 0 bases and J shed 7 bases, with 13 bases lying between them. The CDR3 has 15 amino acids. CDR3 DNA sequence: TGTGCCAGCAGTTTATCTAGTGGGCCTGGGAACATTCAGTACTTC. This translates into CASSLSSGPGNIQYF.

This clonotype occurred a few times. This rearrangement joins TRBV28 to TRBJ2-5, with TRBD2 as a possible D gene (5 bases). The germline gives CDR1 MDHEN, CDR2 SYDVKM. This CDR3 has 14 residues. Trimming took 3 bases from V and 4 from J, leaving 12 bases between them. In DNA form, the CDR3 reads TGTGCCAGCAGTTTTTCGGTTGAGGGAGAGACCCAGTACTTC. It is translated as CASSFSVEGETQYF. Full variable domain (missing parts from reference TRBV28 and TRBJ2-5): DVKVTQSSRYLVKRTGEKVFLECVQDMDHENMFWYRQDPGLGLRLIYFSYDVKMKEKGDIPEGYSVSREKKERFSLILESASTNQTSMYLCASSFSVEGETQYFGPGTRLLVL.

This chain uses TRBV20-1 with TRBJ2-5, with TRBD1 identical over 7 bases. Germline values: CDR1 DFQATT, CDR2 SNEGSKA (reference sequence). The V and J ends lost 3 bases and 2 bases, in that order; junction bases with no gene match: 3. The CDR3 has 13 amino acids. This chain's CDR3 is CSARQGVQETQYF. CDR3 DNA: TGCAGTGCTAGGCAGGGGGTGCAAGAGACCCAGTACTTC.